A single sample gave rise to the 32 T cell receptor beta chains below, sequenced in a study of response to subunit inactivated influenza vaccine. TCRdb fed the RT-PCR reads into MiXCR, producing one record per CDR3 protein. The sample contains around 520,000 distinct CDR3 sequences, roughly 12% of which appear only once. The starting material was PBMCs from blood, obtained on the day of vaccination. These TCRs come from a man aged 50-59 years who received an inactivated influenza vaccine.

The rearrangement joins TRBV7-6 to TRBJ2-5; D remains ambiguous. The CDR3 loop spans 13 amino acids. V was pared by 4 bases and J by 1 base, with 7 bases between. Germline values: CDR1 SGHVS, CDR2 FNYEAQ. This CDR3 is CASSSSFQETQYF. Written as DNA, the CDR3 is TGTGCCAGCAGCTCCTCGTTCCAAGAGACCCAGTACTTC.

This clonotype was seen at least ten times. The conserved closing phenylalanine or tryptophan is absent in this CDR3, likely reflecting a read error. The DNA is left out, because the CDR3 cannot be placed on it with certainty; the CDR3 is given as TCRdb lists it. The chain recombines TRBV12-3 or TRBV12-4 with TRBJ1-2; the D segment call TRBD1 is taken from the table without a DNA check. The CDR3 numbers 13 amino acids, ends counted. CDR3 amino acids: CASSLTGAPLISL.

This clonotype was picked up many times. The chain has TRBV4-3 and TRBJ2-3; no clear D. Germline loops: CDR1 LGHNA, CDR2 YSLEER. CDR3 length: 13 amino acids. The germline V and J ends were trimmed by 2 bases and 5 bases, with 8 bases remaining between them. CDR3 nucleotides: TGCGCCAGCAGCCAAAGGGTCTTAGATACGCAGTATTTT. Protein product: CASSQRVLDTQYF.

This clonotype was detected a few times. The CDR3, as DNA: TGCAGTGCTAGAGTGTCGCTAGCGGGCAATGAGCAGTTCTTC. This codes for CSARVSLAGNEQFF. The chain combines TRBV20-1 with TRBJ2-1; the match to TRBD2 covers 8 bases. Germline CDR1 reads DFQATT; CDR2 reads SNEGSKA (reference sequence). The CDR3 has 14 amino acids. The J segment lost 6 bases and the V segment lost 1 base, leaving 5 bases of the junction unmatched.

The V gene is TRBV20-1, the J gene TRBJ2-3, with 10 bases fitting TRBD2. CDR1 is DFQATT, CDR2 SNEGSKA, per germline (reference sequence). The ends lost 2 bases at V and 1 base at J; junction bases unmatched: 3. The CDR3 spans 15 residues. The CDR3 DNA reads as TGCAGTGCTAGAATCCTAGCGGGGGGCACAGATACGCAGTATTTT. It encodes CSARILAGGTDTQYF.

This clonotype has only a few counts. V usage is TRBV7-2 and J usage is TRBJ1-5; D is unresolved. The CDR3 extends over 12 amino acids. Germline V gene sequence: CDR1 SGHTA, CDR2 FQGNSA. Trimming shortened V by 6 bases and J by 6 bases, and 9 bases separated the two germline ends. CDR3 protein: CASSSLRQPQHF. In nucleotides, the CDR3 is TGTGCCAGCAGTTCCCTTCGTCAGCCCCAGCATTTT.

This clonotype has just a few counts. This chain links TRBV7-2 with TRBJ2-7; 8 positions agree with TRBD2. Looked up from germline, CDR1 is SGHTA and CDR2 is FQGNSA. The CDR3 loop spans 18 amino acids. J gave up 0 bases and V 0 bases, and 10 bases lay outside the gene matches. The CDR3 coding sequence is TGTGCCAGCAGCTTAGCCCCACTAGCGGAGGCTAACTCCTACGAGCAGTACTTC. Amino acid sequence: CASSLAPLAEANSYEQYF.

The sample holds a few counts of this clonotype. The rearrangement joins TRBV6-2 or TRBV6-3 to TRBJ2-2; 11 positions match TRBD1. The CDR3 loop spans 15 amino acids. J was trimmed by 4 bases and V by 5 bases; bases with no gene match: 3. CDR1 and CDR2 (germline): MNHEY, SVGEGT. The CDR3 DNA sequence: TGTGCCAGCAGTAGGACAGGGGGCCTCACCGGGGAGCTGTTTTTT. Translating gives CASSRTGGLTGELFF.

Ten or more counts support this clonotype. V gene TRBV6-1 combines with J gene TRBJ2-6, with 10 nucleotides matching TRBD1. The CDR3 covers 17 residues. Germline V gene data show CDR1 as MNHNS and CDR2 as SASEGT. J lost 2 bases, V lost 6 bases, and 7 bases had no gene match. CDR3 sequence: CASSATGGFTGANVLTF. The CDR3 DNA reads as TGTGCCAGCAGCGCGACAGGGGGCTTTACTGGGGCCAACGTCCTGACTTTC.

The J gene is TRBJ2-2, the V gene TRBV2; 8 bases agree with TRBD1. CDR1 and CDR2 (germline): SNHLY, FYNNEI. The ends lost 3 bases at V and 6 bases at J; junction bases unmatched: 21. This CDR3 is built from 20 residues. This chain's CDR3 is CASSDPRGRVRGFDAGELFF. As DNA, the CDR3 is TGTGCCAGCAGTGACCCCAGGGGGCGTGTTCGCGGCTTTGACGCCGGGGAGCTGTTTTTT.

This clonotype was recorded at least ten times. CDR3 residues: CATSGSGTSNYGYTF. In DNA form, the CDR3 reads TGTGCCACCAGTGGCTCCGGGACTTCAAACTATGGCTACACCTTC. The J gene is TRBJ1-2, the V gene TRBV24-1; D possibly corresponds to TRBD1 (5 bases). Between the trimmed V and J ends, which lost 5 bases and 2 bases, there was a span of 14 bases. The germline V gene encodes CDR1 KGHDR and CDR2 SFDVKD. The CDR3 length is 15 residues.

This chain connects TRBV12-3 or TRBV12-4 to TRBJ2-2; D unresolved. V lost 9 bases and J lost 0, with 11 bases in between. This CDR3 comprises 14 residues. The CDR3 region is CASVGQTNTGELFF. The CDR3 nucleotides are TGTGCCAGTGTTGGCCAGACGAACACCGGGGAGCTGTTTTTT.

V gene TRBV6-2 or TRBV6-3 combines with J gene TRBJ2-5; TRBD2 agrees at 11 bases. The trim removed 6 bases at V and 4 bases at J, leaving 4 bases unmatched. Germline V gives CDR1 MNHEY, CDR2 SVGEGT. This CDR3 is 14 amino acids long. The CDR3 loop is CASRDGLAGETQYF. Written as DNA, the CDR3 is TGTGCCAGCAGAGACGGACTAGCGGGAGAGACCCAGTACTTC.

The chain employs TRBV4-3 and TRBJ2-2; tentative D call: TRBD2 (5 bases). V dropped 0 bases and J dropped 1 base, with 12 bases sitting between them. Germline V CDR1 and CDR2: LGHNA, YSLEER. The CDR3 is 17 residues long. CDR3 DNA: TGCGCCAGCAGCCAAGATCACCCAGCGGTGAACACCGGGGAGCTGTTTTTT. Its translation: CASSQDHPAVNTGELFF.

This clonotype was detected many times. The gene calls are TRBV5-1 and TRBJ1-2; no clear D gene. Germline CDR1 is SGHRS and CDR2 is YFSETQ. V lost 0 bases and J lost 2, with 5 bases in between. The CDR3 sequence is 13 residues long. The CDR3 spells CASSLGANYGYTF. CDR3 nucleotides: TGCGCCAGCAGCTTGGGAGCCAACTATGGCTACACCTTC.

The V and J genes are TRBV10-1 and TRBJ2-3; D is unclear. This CDR3 region has 13 residues. With 0 bases removed from V and 2 bases from J, the gap between germline ends came to 3 bases. Germline V gene lookup returns CDR1 WNHNN and CDR2 SYGVQD (reference sequence). The CDR3 coding sequence is TGCGCCAGCAGTGAGTCGTACACAGATACGCAGTATTTT. Translation: CASSESYTDTQYF.

The chain recombines TRBV5-6 with TRBJ2-5; 8 bases are shared with TRBD2. The length of the CDR3 is 13 residues. CDR1 SGHDT and CDR2 YYEEEE come from the germline V gene. V lost 7 bases to trimming and J lost 6 bases; unmatched junction nucleotides: 8. The CDR3 here is CASSFGGGKTQYF. CDR3 nucleotides: TGTGCCAGCTCCTTCGGCGGGGGGAAGACCCAGTACTTC.

At least ten counts were recorded for this clonotype. The chain joins TRBV7-9 to TRBJ1-4; TRBD1 aligns across 7 bases. Trimming cost V 5 bases and J 7 bases; bases outside gene matches: 16. The CDR3 contains 17 residues. Germline CDR1 SEHNR, CDR2 FQNEAQ (reference sequence). The CDR3 coding sequence is TGTGCCAGCAGCCCCAACCTACAGGGGCGATTGAGTGAAAAACTGTTTTTT. This translates into CASSPNLQGRLSEKLFF.

V gene TRBV7-8 combines with J gene TRBJ1-4; D might be TRBD1 (6 bases). The CDR3 is made up of 15 amino acids. Germline values: CDR1 SGHVS, CDR2 FQNEAQ. The V gene lost 2 bases and the J gene lost 5 bases, with 12 bases spanning the gap. CDR3 region: CASSLRGGQNEKLFF. DNA of the CDR3: TGTGCCAGCAGCTTACGCGGGGGCCAAAATGAAAAACTGTTTTTT.

The gene calls are TRBV28 and TRBJ2-5; D not certain. CDR1 MDHEN and CDR2 SYDVKM come from the germline V gene. V was clipped by 2 bases and J by 1 base, with 11 bases between them. CDR3 length equals 15 residues. The CDR3 DNA reads TGTGCCAGCAGTTTAAATTTTCTAAGCCAAGAGACCCAGTACTTC. Translating gives CASSLNFLSQETQYF. Drawing the rest from reference TRBV28 and TRBJ2-5, the complete variable domain is DVKVTQSSRYLVKRTGEKVFLECVQDMDHENMFWYRQDPGLGLRLIYFSYDVKMKEKGDIPEGYSVSREKKERFSLILESASTNQTSMYLCASSLNFLSQETQYFGPGTRLLVL.

The chain uses TRBV7-2 and TRBJ1-5, with D unclear. CDR3 length equals 12 residues. The ends were cut back, 3 bases at V and 5 bases at J, with 5 bases in the middle. Germline CDR1 reads SGHTA; CDR2 reads FQGNSA. CDR3 loop: CASSFFDQPQHF. The CDR3 DNA sequence: TGTGCCAGCAGCTTTTTCGATCAGCCCCAGCATTTT.

This clonotype came up many times. This chain joins TRBV7-2 and TRBJ2-1; TRBD1 agrees at 9 bases. The CDR3 runs 15 residues. Germline V lookup: CDR1 SGHTA, CDR2 FQGNSA. V trimming: 4 bases; J trimming: 2 bases; junction bases outside the gene matches: 3. The CDR3 DNA follows: TGTGCCAGCAGCTCCAGGACAGGGGCCTACAATGAGCAGTTCTTC. Protein: CASSSRTGAYNEQFF.

This clonotype was seen more than once but under ten times. This chain uses TRBV2 with TRBJ2-1; D gene unclear. CDR3 size: 15 residues. Per germline, CDR1 SNHLY and CDR2 FYNNEI. Trimming pared 3 bases from V and 4 bases from J, leaving 13 bases between. The chain's CDR3 is CASSDRNSPYNEQFF. DNA of the CDR3: TGTGCCAGCAGTGATAGGAATTCCCCTTACAATGAGCAGTTCTTC.

The chain links TRBV7-2 to TRBJ2-2; D is perhaps TRBD1 (6 bases). The V end was cut by 7 bases, the J end by 1 base, with 10 bases between. The CDR3 spans 14 residues. Germline CDR1 is SGHTA and CDR2 is FQGNSA. For the CDR3, the DNA is TGTGCCAGCACCCAGACAGGGAACACCGGGGAGCTGTTTTTT. This translates into CASTQTGNTGELFF.

The V and J genes are TRBV12-3 or TRBV12-4 and TRBJ2-7; TRBD1 aligns across 7 bases. The CDR3 totals 14 residues. V dropped 6 bases and J dropped 2; count of bases not matched to a gene: 7. This chain's CDR3 is CASREPGQPYEQYF. The CDR3 bases are TGTGCCAGCAGAGAGCCGGGACAGCCCTACGAGCAGTACTTC.

The genes are TRBV20-1 and TRBJ2-2, with D unclear. Germline assignment: CDR1 DFQATT and CDR2 SNEGSKA (reference sequence). V lost 6 bases and J lost 4, with 21 bases in between. The CDR3 contains 16 residues. The CDR3 DNA is TGCAGTGCCCAAACACTCATCCGAGCGACCACCGGGGAGCTGTTTTTT. The encoded protein is CSAQTLIRATTGELFF.

This clonotype has more than one count but fewer than ten. The chain employs TRBV28 and TRBJ2-7; TRBD1 matches 10 bases. This CDR3 has 14 amino acids. Trimming at V came to 5 bases and at J to 5 bases, leaving 6 bases not matched to a gene. CDR1 is MDHEN, CDR2 SYDVKM, per germline. CDR3 in DNA: TGTGCCAGCAGTGGGACAGGGGTGATCCACGAGCAGTACTTC. Its translation is CASSGTGVIHEQYF. Together with reference TRBV28 and TRBJ2-7, the CDR3 gives the full variable domain: DVKVTQSSRYLVKRTGEKVFLECVQDMDHENMFWYRQDPGLGLRLIYFSYDVKMKEKGDIPEGYSVSREKKERFSLILESASTNQTSMYLCASSGTGVIHEQYFGPGTRLTVT.

This clonotype was seen only a few times. This chain connects TRBV5-1 to TRBJ1-1; 8 nucleotides agree with TRBD1. This CDR3 is 15 amino acids long. J lost 1 base, V lost 6 bases, and 8 bases had no gene match. Per germline, CDR1 SGHRS and CDR2 YFSETQ. In DNA, the CDR3 is TGCGCCAGCAAGCCTAGAGGGACAGGGAACACTGAAGCTTTCTTT. Protein sequence: CASKPRGTGNTEAFF. Using reference TRBV5-1 and TRBJ1-1 for the parts outside the CDR3, the full variable domain is KAGVTQTPRYLIKTRGQQVTLSCSPISGHRSVSWYQQTPGQGLQFLFEYFSETQRNKGNFPGRFSGRQFSNSRSEMNVSTLELGDSALYLCASKPRGTGNTEAFFGQGTRLTVV.

This clonotype showed up just a few times. The genes are TRBV11-1 and TRBJ2-2, with 8 positions matching TRBD1. Trimming removed 6 bases from V and 5 bases from J; junction bases left unmatched: 5. Germline CDR1 SGHAT, CDR2 FQDESV (reference sequence). There are 14 residues in the CDR3. The CDR3 protein is CASSYRQGTGELFF. As DNA, the CDR3 is TGTGCCAGCAGTTACCGACAGGGGACCGGGGAGCTGTTTTTT. The full variable domain, completed using reference TRBV11-1 and TRBJ2-2, is EAEVAQSPRYKITEKSQAVAFWCDPISGHATLYWYRQILGQGPELLVQFQDESVVDDSQLPKDRFSAERLKGVDSTLKIQPAELGDSAMYLCASSYRQGTGELFFGEGSRLTVL.

V is TRBV12-3 or TRBV12-4 and J is TRBJ2-1, with 10 nucleotides matching TRBD1. This CDR3 contains 15 residues. V lost 3 bases and J lost 4; bases outside the gene matches: 3. CDR3 DNA: TGTGCCAGCAGTTTCCGGGGACAGGGGTACAATGAGCAGTTCTTC. Translated: CASSFRGQGYNEQFF.

This clonotype was seen repeatedly, ten times or more. The chain links TRBV7-2 to TRBJ1-2; D possibly corresponds to TRBD1 (5 bases). Per the germline V gene, CDR1 is SGHTA and CDR2 is FQGNSA. This CDR3 region has 12 residues. Trimming cost V 4 bases and J 13 bases, with 16 bases left between them. CDR3: CASSSGTSSCTF. Here the CDR3 DNA reads TGTGCCAGCAGCTCCGGGACGTCGAGCTGCACCTTC.

There are a few counts of this clonotype. DNA for the CDR3: TGCGCCAGCAGCCAAGTGGGGACAGATACGCAGTATTTT. Residues: CASSQVGTDTQYF. The V call is TRBV4-3, the J call TRBJ2-3, with unresolved D. The CDR3 is 13 amino acids. V was trimmed by 1 base and J by 3 bases, leaving 5 bases between them. Germline V lookup: CDR1 LGHNA, CDR2 YSLEER.